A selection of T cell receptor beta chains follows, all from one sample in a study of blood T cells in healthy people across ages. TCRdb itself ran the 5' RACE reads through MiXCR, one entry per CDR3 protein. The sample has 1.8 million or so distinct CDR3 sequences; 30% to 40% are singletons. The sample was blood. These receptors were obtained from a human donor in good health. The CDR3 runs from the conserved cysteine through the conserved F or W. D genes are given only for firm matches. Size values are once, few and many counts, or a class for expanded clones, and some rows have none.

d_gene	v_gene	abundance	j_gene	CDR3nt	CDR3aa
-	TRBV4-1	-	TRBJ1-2	TGCGCCAGCAGCCGAGAGACGGGGCAGGAAAATGGCTACACCTTC	CASSRETGQENGYTF
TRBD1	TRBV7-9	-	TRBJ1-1	TGTGCCAGCAGCTTACAACAGGGGCGACCTGAAGCTTTCTTT	CASSLQQGRPEAFF
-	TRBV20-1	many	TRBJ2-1	TGCAGTGCTAGAGCTAGGGCCCTATGGTACAATGAGCAGTTCTTC	CSARARALWYNEQFF
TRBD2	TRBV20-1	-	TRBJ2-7	TGCAGTGCTAGAGATGCGGGGGGCACTTACGAGCAGTACTTC	CSARDAGGTYEQYF
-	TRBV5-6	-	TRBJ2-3	TGTGCCAGCAGCTTGGTGGTAACACCAGATACGCAGTATTTT	CASSLVVTPDTQYF
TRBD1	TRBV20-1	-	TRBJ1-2	TGCAGTGCTGCCACAGGGGAGGCCTATGGCTACACCTTC	CSAATGEAYGYTF
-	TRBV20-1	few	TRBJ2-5	TGCAGTGCTAGAGATCTTAAGGGATCGGAGACCCAGTACTTC	CSARDLKGSETQYF
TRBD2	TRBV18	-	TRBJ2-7	TGTGCCAGCTCACCGGGTCCTTTTAGGTCTAGCGGTTCCTACGAGCAGTACTTC	CASSPGPFRSSGSYEQYF
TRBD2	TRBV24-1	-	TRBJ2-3	TGTGCCACCAGTGAACCGACTAGCCCAGATACGCAGTATTTT	CATSEPTSPDTQYF
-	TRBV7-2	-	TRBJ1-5	TGTACCAGTAGCTTAGGTAGTGGGGCAGGGAACGGACAGCCCCAGCATTTT	CTSSLGSGAGNGQPQHF
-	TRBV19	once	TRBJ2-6	TGTGCCAGTAGCGCCGGCGAAAGGGACACGAGCTCTGGGGCCAACGTCCTGACTTTC	CASSAGERDTSSGANVLTF
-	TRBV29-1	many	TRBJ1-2	TGCAGCGTTGTGGAGGCTAACTATGGCTACACCTTC	CSVVEANYGYTF
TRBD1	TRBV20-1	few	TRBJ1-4	TGCAGTGCTAGACAGGGACAGGAAAAACTGTTTTTT	CSARQGQEKLFF
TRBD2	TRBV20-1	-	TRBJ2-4	TGCAGTGCTCCCCGGGTGATAGCGGGGGCGGCCAAAAACATTCAGTACTTC	CSAPRVIAGAAKNIQYF
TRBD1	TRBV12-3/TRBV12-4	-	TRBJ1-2	TGTGCCAGCAGTTTAGCACCGGGGACAGGGGCTCAGGGCTACACCTTC	CASSLAPGTGAQGYTF
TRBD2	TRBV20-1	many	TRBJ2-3	TGCAGTGCTAGAGATTCGGGGGGTAGCACAGATACGCAGTATTTT	CSARDSGGSTDTQYF
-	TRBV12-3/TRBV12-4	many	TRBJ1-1	TGTGCTAGCAGCTTCGGGCGCGGTACTGAAGCTTTCTTT	CASSFGRGTEAFF
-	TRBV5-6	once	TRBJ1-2	TGTGCCAGCATCCCTACCGGCGCCCTCTATGGCTACACCTTC	CASIPTGALYGYTF
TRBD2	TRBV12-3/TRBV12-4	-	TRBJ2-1	TGTGCCAGCAGTCCAATCGGGACTAGGATTAGGTTTGAGCAGTTCTTC	CASSPIGTRIRFEQFF
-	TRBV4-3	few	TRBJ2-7	TGCGCCAGCAGCCAAGATCGGCAAGATGGAGGGGGCAACGAGCAGTACTTC	CASSQDRQDGGGNEQYF
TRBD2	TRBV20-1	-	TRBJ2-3	TGCAGTGCTAGAACTATACGCCCCGGGGGGGATACGCAGTATTTT	CSARTIRPGGDTQYF
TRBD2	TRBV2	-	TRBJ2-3	TGTGCCAGCTCCAGACTAGCGGGGATGTCAGATACGCAGTATTTT	CASSRLAGMSDTQYF
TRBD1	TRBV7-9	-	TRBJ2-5	TGTGCCAGCAGTTTATGGGACAGACCAATTATCACCCAGTACTTC	CASSLWDRPIITQYF
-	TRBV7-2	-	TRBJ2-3	TGTGCCAGCAGCTTAGTTGGATTTGAACTACCTAGCACAGATACGCAGTATTTT	CASSLVGFELPSTDTQYF
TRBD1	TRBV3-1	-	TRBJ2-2	TGTGCCAGCAGCCAGGCCACCCGGGACAGGTCTTACACCGGGGAGCTGTTTTTT	CASSQATRDRSYTGELFF
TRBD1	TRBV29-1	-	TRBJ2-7	TGCAGCGTCTCCCAGGGGGTTAGCTACGAGCAGTACTTC	CSVSQGVSYEQYF
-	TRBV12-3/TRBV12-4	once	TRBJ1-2	TGTGCCAGCAGTTTATCGCAGGGCAGGGGCTACATCTTC	CASSLSQGRGYIF
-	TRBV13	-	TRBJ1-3	TGTGCCAGCAGCTGGGGCGCGAGTCCTGGAAACACCATATATTTT	CASSWGASPGNTIYF
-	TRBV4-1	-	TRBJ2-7	TGCGCCAGCAGCCAAGTAGGTCGCTACGAGCAGTACTTC	CASSQVGRYEQYF
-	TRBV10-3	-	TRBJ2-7	TGTGCCATCAGTGAGACCGGGACCGTTAGGTATGAGCAGTACTTC	CAISETGTVRYEQYF
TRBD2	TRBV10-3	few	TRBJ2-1	TGTGCCATCAGTGACTTGTCTAGCGGGACTAGCCGCTCCTACAATGAGCAGTTCTTC	CAISDLSSGTSRSYNEQFF
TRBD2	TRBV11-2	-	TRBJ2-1	TGTGCCAGCAGCTTAGTGGTCAGCGGGGTAACCTACAATGAGCAGTTCTTC	CASSLVVSGVTYNEQFF
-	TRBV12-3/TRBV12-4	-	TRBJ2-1	-	CASTIWAGGNVVDNEQYF
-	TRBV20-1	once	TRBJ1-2	TGCAGTGCTAGGAACCCGGTGCAAGTTGGCTACACCTTC	CSARNPVQVGYTF
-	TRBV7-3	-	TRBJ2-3	TGTGCCAGCAGCCCAGGGGGGGCCGCCGCAGATACGCAGTATTTT	CASSPGGAAADTQYF
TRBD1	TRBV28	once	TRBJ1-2	TGTGCCAGCAGGTTATCGACAGGGGCGGGTGGCTACACCTTC	CASRLSTGAGGYTF
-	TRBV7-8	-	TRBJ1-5	TGTGCCAGCAGCTCGGGTCCCGCTGGTAGGCAGCATTTT	CASSSGPAGRQHF
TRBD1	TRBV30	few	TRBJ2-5	TGTGCCTTTGCCGGGACAGGGGCAGGACAAGAGACCCAGTACTTC	CAFAGTGAGQETQYF
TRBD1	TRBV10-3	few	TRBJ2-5	TGTGCCATCAGTGAATGGGAGACAGGGAACGAAGAGACCCAGTACTTC	CAISEWETGNEETQYF
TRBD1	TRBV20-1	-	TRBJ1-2	TGCAGTGCTAGAGAGTTAGACAGGGGCGGCTACACCTTC	CSARELDRGGYTF
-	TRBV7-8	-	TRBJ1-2	TGTGCCAGCAGCTTAGCGCTCGAGGGCTACACCTTC	CASSLALEGYTF
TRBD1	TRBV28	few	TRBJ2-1	TGTGCCAGCAGTTTCCTCGACAGGGGGCAGCTTCCCTCCTACAATGAGCAGTTCTTC	CASSFLDRGQLPSYNEQFF